This T cell receptor beta chain derives from a study of identical twins. Overall study results and limits: For out-of-frame alpha sequences shared by twins, low generation probability was in excess. Zero-insertion analyses were open to partial confounding by invariant MAIT and iNKT cells. Within cord blood, abundant beta clonotypes carried fewer insertions, but memory repertoires showed no such trend.

This CDR3 is built from 15 residues. Between the trimmed V and J ends, which lost 5 bases and 2 bases, there was a span of 13 bases. This clonotype showed up just a few times. Its antigen is as yet unknown. Template switching added a universal primer site; cDNA carried unique molecular identifiers. TCRdb processed the 5' RACE reads anew with MiXCR; each CDR3 protein has one entry. The sample includes 200,000 to 250,000 distinct CDR3 sequences, 7% to 8.5% of them seen just once. These data also formed part of another study, on yellow fever vaccine responses in identical twins.

The sequence derives from a woman aged 18-29 years in good health. Sequenced material: CD8+ T cells sorted from blood. The V gene is TRBV12-3 or TRBV12-4, the J gene TRBJ1-5, with D unresolved. CDR3 DNA sequence: TGTGCCAGCAGTCTCAAAGGGTTCGGCAATCAGCCCCAGCATTTT. Translation gives CASSLKGFGNQPQHF.